This T cell receptor beta chain comes out of a study of T cell clones after liver transplantation. As for the study in general: Immunosuppression withdrawal was tried within 2 years after liver transplantation in this trial. Third-party-reactive TCRbeta sequences from pre-transplant mixed lymphocyte reactions served as antigen-independent comparators.

Libraries were prepared by immunoSEQ multiplex PCR; TCRdb keeps only in-frame clonotypes and omits some of them. The sample has 75,000 to 85,000 clones; over 80% are singletons. Turning to this clone: Its antigen is unknown.

Germline CDR1 LNHDA, CDR2 SQIVND (reference sequence). This CDR3 contains 14 residues. J lost 3 bases, V lost 6 bases, and 4 bases had no gene match. The study's findings and limits: Graft donor-reactive T cells may have migrated into the graft rather than being deleted.

The sequence derives from a human patient who received a liver transplant. Some T cells may be graft donor cells. The chain couples TRBV19 to TRBJ2-2; 7 bases fit TRBD1. Material: CD4+ T cells from blood, obtained at the 22-month timepoint. CDR3 DNA sequence: TGTGCCAGTAGCGACAGGGCGGACACCGGGGAGCTGTTTTTT. Its protein product is CASSDRADTGELFF.